A selection of T cell receptor beta chains follows, all from one sample in a study of cytomegalovirus exposure and HLA in healthy donors. Assay used: immunoSEQ multiplex PCR; TCRdb lists only in-frame clones, some missing. The data show roughly 100,000 clones, with around four fifths seen just once and approximately 3% held by the top ten. The sample comprised PBMCs. Source of these receptors: a man in his thirties or forties in good health and CMV-seropositive. The CDR3 runs from the conserved cysteine through the conserved F or W. The D gene is left open where the match is weak. The size field is filled for only some rows; it gives once, few, many or a size class.

D: NA
V: TRBV5-5
size: NA
J: TRBJ2-3
DNA: TGTGCCAGCAACGGTGACATTAGCACAGATACGCAGTATTTT
CDR3: CASNGDISTDTQYF

D: TRBD1
V: TRBV28
size: NA
J: TRBJ2-1
DNA: TGTGCCAGCAGTCCCGACAGGGAATATAATGAGCAGTTCTTC
CDR3: CASSPDREYNEQFF

D: TRBD2
V: TRBV14
size: NA
J: TRBJ2-1
DNA: TGTGCCAGCAGCCAAGATATTATACTAGCGGGGAAGGATGAGCAGTTCTTC
CDR3: CASSQDIILAGKDEQFF

D: TRBD1
V: TRBV30
size: NA
J: TRBJ2-2
DNA: TGTGCCTGGAGTGCCCAGGGGGCGGACACCGGGGAGCTGTTTTTT
CDR3: CAWSAQGADTGELFF

D: TRBD1
V: TRBV27
size: NA
J: TRBJ2-7
DNA: TGTGCCAGCCAGGCCGGGGACAGGGCTTACGAGCAGTACTTC
CDR3: CASQAGDRAYEQYF

D: NA
V: TRBV7-6
size: NA
J: TRBJ2-3
DNA: TGTGCCAGCAGCCGGGCCACGGACTATACGCAGTATTTT
CDR3: CASSRATDYTQYF

D: TRBD2
V: TRBV14
size: NA
J: TRBJ2-1
DNA: TGTGCCAGCAGCCAAGATAGGCTAGCGGACCTCTCCTACAATGAGCAGTTCTTC
CDR3: CASSQDRLADLSYNEQFF

D: TRBD1
V: TRBV5-1
size: NA
J: TRBJ2-1
DNA: TGCGCCAGCAGCTTGGCCGTCCCCGGGACAGATTACAATGAGCAGTTCTTC
CDR3: CASSLAVPGTDYNEQFF

D: TRBD2
V: TRBV28
size: once
J: TRBJ2-7
DNA: TGTGCCATTCAGCGGGAGGGGAACTACGAGCAGTACTTC
CDR3: CAIQREGNYEQYF

D: TRBD1
V: TRBV6-1
size: few
J: TRBJ2-5
DNA: TGTGCCAGCAGGTCGACAGGGGCTGAGACCCAGTACTTC
CDR3: CASRSTGAETQYF

D: NA
V: TRBV5-6
size: NA
J: TRBJ2-3
DNA: TGTGCCAGCAGCTTAAGGAGGGCGGGAGATACGCAGTATTTT
CDR3: CASSLRRAGDTQYF

D: TRBD1
V: TRBV7-7
size: NA
J: TRBJ2-3
DNA: TGTGCCAGCAGCCCACCAGGGGGAGATACGCAGTATTTT
CDR3: CASSPPGGDTQYF

D: TRBD2
V: TRBV18
size: NA
J: TRBJ2-1
DNA: TGTGCCAGCTCACCTCTTCCACAGGGTTCTCTAGCGGGGGAGCAGTTCTTC
CDR3: CASSPLPQGSLAGEQFF

D: TRBD2
V: TRBV7-6
size: NA
J: TRBJ2-7
DNA: TGTGCCAGCAGCTTGGGACTAGCGGGGATCTCCTACGAGCAGTACTTC
CDR3: CASSLGLAGISYEQYF

D: TRBD2
V: TRBV10-3
size: few
J: TRBJ2-7
DNA: TGTGCCATCAGTGAGTCAGGACTAGCGGGCTACGAGCAGTACTTC
CDR3: CAISESGLAGYEQYF

D: NA
V: TRBV6-5
size: once
J: TRBJ2-7
DNA: TGTGCCAGCAGTTACTCGTATTGGCAGACCTACGAGCAGTACTTC
CDR3: CASSYSYWQTYEQYF

D: NA
V: TRBV10-3
size: NA
J: TRBJ1-2
DNA: TGTGCCATCAGGGGGGAGGGGACAGGCTACACCTTC
CDR3: CAIRGEGTGYTF

D: TRBD1
V: TRBV4-1
size: NA
J: TRBJ1-5
DNA: TGCGCCAGCAGCCAAGATGTAAAGGACAGGGGAGGTCTGGGTCAGCCCCAGCATTTT
CDR3: CASSQDVKDRGGLGQPQHF

D: NA
V: TRBV27
size: NA
J: TRBJ1-5
DNA: TGTGCCAGCAGTTTGGCTGGGGGGAGCAATCAGCCCCAGCATTTT
CDR3: CASSLAGGSNQPQHF

D: NA
V: TRBV28
size: few
J: TRBJ2-7
DNA: TGTGCCAGCAGTTTAACCGGGACTCTCTACGAGCAGTACTTC
CDR3: CASSLTGTLYEQYF

D: NA
V: TRBV5-6
size: NA
J: TRBJ2-2
DNA: TGTGCCAGCAGCCCTCCCCGGGGAGGCGGGGAGCTGTTTTTT
CDR3: CASSPPRGGGELFF

D: NA
V: TRBV6-1
size: NA
J: TRBJ2-1
DNA: TGTGCCAGTAGTGGGGCCGTGGGACAAGTATACAATGAGCAGTTCTTC
CDR3: CASSGAVGQVYNEQFF

D: TRBD1
V: TRBV10-3
size: NA
J: TRBJ2-4
DNA: TGTGCCATCAGTGAGTCTGTGGGAAAGGGGGCAATTGACATTCAGTACTTC
CDR3: CAISESVGKGAIDIQYF

D: TRBD2
V: TRBV27
size: NA
J: TRBJ2-3
DNA: TGTGCCAGCAGTTCATACCGCCTAGCGGGACTCGGCACAGATACGCAGTATTTT
CDR3: CASSSYRLAGLGTDTQYF

D: TRBD2
V: TRBV27
size: once
J: TRBJ2-7
DNA: TGTGCCAGCAGCTACCGACTAGCGGGAATGAAAGAGCAGTACTTC
CDR3: CASSYRLAGMKEQYF

D: NA
V: TRBV5-1
size: NA
J: TRBJ2-7
DNA: TGCGCCAGTAGCAGAGATTACTACGAGCAGTACTTC
CDR3: CASSRDYYEQYF

D: TRBD2
V: TRBV30
size: NA
J: TRBJ2-7
DNA: TGTGCCTGGAGTGTAGCGGGAGGGATCTACGAGCAGTACTTC
CDR3: CAWSVAGGIYEQYF

D: NA
V: TRBV2
size: once
J: TRBJ1-4
DNA: TGTGCCAGCAGGGTTCTAGACAGGCTTAATGAAAAACTGTTTTTT
CDR3: CASRVLDRLNEKLFF

D: TRBD2
V: TRBV30
size: NA
J: TRBJ2-3
DNA: TGTGCCTGGTCTAGCGGGAGGTACTCAGATACGCAGTATTTT
CDR3: CAWSSGRYSDTQYF

D: NA
V: TRBV29-1
size: NA
J: TRBJ2-2
DNA: TGCAGCGCCTACAGCAGGGGGAGGCCCGGGGAGCTGTTTTTT
CDR3: CSAYSRGRPGELFF

D: TRBD1
V: TRBV29-1
size: NA
J: TRBJ2-7
DNA: TGCAGCGGCGGACAGGGGGGCTACGAGCAGTACTTC
CDR3: CSGGQGGYEQYF

D: NA
V: TRBV6-5
size: NA
J: TRBJ2-1
DNA: TGTGCCAGCAGCCGACAGGTTAGGAATGAGCAGTTCTTC
CDR3: CASSRQVRNEQFF

D: TRBD1
V: TRBV7-2
size: NA
J: TRBJ1-3
DNA: TGTGCCAGCAGCTCGACAGGGAGCGGAAACACCATATATTTT
CDR3: CASSSTGSGNTIYF

D: TRBD2
V: TRBV7-2
size: NA
J: TRBJ2-2
DNA: TGTGCCAGCAAGGGGCTAGCGGCTGCAGGGGAGCTGTTTTTT
CDR3: CASKGLAAAGELFF

D: TRBD2
V: TRBV29-1
size: NA
J: TRBJ2-7
DNA: TGCAGCGTTGAAGTTCCGACTAGCGGGAGCTCCTACGAGCAGTACTTC
CDR3: CSVEVPTSGSSYEQYF

D: TRBD1
V: TRBV6-6
size: few
J: TRBJ1-1
DNA: TGTGCCAGCAGTGACAGGGGGTTGGTGAACACTGAAGCTTTCTTT
CDR3: CASSDRGLVNTEAFF

D: NA
V: TRBV27
size: NA
J: TRBJ2-1
DNA: TGTGCCAGCATAGGAGCCGGTTTCAGCTCCTACAATGAGCAGTTCTTC
CDR3: CASIGAGFSSYNEQFF

D: NA
V: TRBV5-4
size: NA
J: TRBJ2-4
DNA: TGTGCCAGCAGCTTATCGCAGGGGGCCAAAAACATTCAGTACTTC
CDR3: CASSLSQGAKNIQYF

D: TRBD2
V: TRBV28
size: NA
J: TRBJ2-7
DNA: TGTGCCAGCAGGGGAGGGGCCCCGAGGGAGTACTTC
CDR3: CASRGGAPREYF

D: TRBD1
V: TRBV19
size: NA
J: TRBJ1-1
DNA: TGTGCCGGAGGGACAGGGGCAGCTTTCTTT
CDR3: CAGGTGAAFF

D: NA
V: TRBV28
size: NA
J: TRBJ1-3
DNA: TGTGCCAGCAGCACAGGCGTTTCTGGAAACACCATATATTTT
CDR3: CASSTGVSGNTIYF

D: NA
V: TRBV28
size: NA
J: TRBJ2-1
DNA: TGTGCCAGCAGATTGGAACTCGAGGCTTACAATGAGCAGTTCTTC
CDR3: CASRLELEAYNEQFF

D: TRBD1
V: TRBV7-7
size: NA
J: TRBJ2-3
DNA: TGTGCCAGCAGCCAAGGGACAGGGGGCACAGATACGCAGTATTTT
CDR3: CASSQGTGGTDTQYF

D: TRBD2
V: TRBV15
size: NA
J: TRBJ2-7
DNA: TGTGCCACCAGCAGAGAACTAGCGGGAGCTGGCGAGCAGTACTTC
CDR3: CATSRELAGAGEQYF